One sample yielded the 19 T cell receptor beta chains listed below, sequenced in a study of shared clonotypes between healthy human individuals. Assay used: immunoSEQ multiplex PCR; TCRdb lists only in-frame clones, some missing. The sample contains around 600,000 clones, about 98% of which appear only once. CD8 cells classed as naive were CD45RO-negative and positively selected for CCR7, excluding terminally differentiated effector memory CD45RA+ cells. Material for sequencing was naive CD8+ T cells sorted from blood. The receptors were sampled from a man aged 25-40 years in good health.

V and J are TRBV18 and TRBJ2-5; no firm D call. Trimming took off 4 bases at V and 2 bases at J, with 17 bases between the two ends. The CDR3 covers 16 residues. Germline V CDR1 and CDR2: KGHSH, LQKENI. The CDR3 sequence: CASSRQETHTQETQYF. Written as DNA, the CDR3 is TGTGCCAGCTCACGTCAGGAGACGCATACGCAAGAGACCCAGTACTTC.

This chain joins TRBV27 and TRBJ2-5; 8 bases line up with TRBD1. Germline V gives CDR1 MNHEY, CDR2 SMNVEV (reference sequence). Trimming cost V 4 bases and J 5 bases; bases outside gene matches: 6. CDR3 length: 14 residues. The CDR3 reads CASSSQGVAETQYF. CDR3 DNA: TGTGCCAGCAGTTCACAGGGGGTTGCGGAGACCCAGTACTTC.

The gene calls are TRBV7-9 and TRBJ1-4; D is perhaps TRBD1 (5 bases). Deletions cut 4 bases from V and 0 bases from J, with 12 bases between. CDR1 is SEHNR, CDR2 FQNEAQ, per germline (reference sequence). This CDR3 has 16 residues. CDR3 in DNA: TGTGCCAGCAGCTCCGATGACAGTGCAACTAATGAAAAACTGTTTTTT. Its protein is CASSSDDSATNEKLFF.

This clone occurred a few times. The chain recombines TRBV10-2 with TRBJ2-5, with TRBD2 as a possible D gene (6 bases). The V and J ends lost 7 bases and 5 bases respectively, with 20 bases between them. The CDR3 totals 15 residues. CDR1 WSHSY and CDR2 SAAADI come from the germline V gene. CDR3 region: CASKDYRMAGETQYF. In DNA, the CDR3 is TGCGCCAGCAAGGACTACCGAATGGCAGGGGAGACCCAGTACTTC.

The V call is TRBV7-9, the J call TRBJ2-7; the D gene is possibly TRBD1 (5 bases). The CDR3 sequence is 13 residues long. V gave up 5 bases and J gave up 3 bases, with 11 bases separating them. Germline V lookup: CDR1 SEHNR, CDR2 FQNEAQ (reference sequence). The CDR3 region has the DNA TGTGCCAGCAGCCAAAAAGACAGCTACGAGCAGTACTTC. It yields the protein CASSQKDSYEQYF.

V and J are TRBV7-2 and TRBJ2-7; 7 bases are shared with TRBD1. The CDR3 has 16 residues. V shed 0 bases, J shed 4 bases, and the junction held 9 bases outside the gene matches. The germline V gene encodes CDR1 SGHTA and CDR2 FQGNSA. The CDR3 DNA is TGTGCCAGCAGCTTAGCGGTGACAGGGTCTGAATACGAGCAGTACTTC. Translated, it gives CASSLAVTGSEYEQYF.

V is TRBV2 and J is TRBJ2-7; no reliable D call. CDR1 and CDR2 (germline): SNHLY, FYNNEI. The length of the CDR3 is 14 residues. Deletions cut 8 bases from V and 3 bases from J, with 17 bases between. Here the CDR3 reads CASLDLTLGYEQYF. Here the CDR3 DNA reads TGTGCCAGCTTAGATCTAACTCTTGGCTACGAGCAGTACTTC.

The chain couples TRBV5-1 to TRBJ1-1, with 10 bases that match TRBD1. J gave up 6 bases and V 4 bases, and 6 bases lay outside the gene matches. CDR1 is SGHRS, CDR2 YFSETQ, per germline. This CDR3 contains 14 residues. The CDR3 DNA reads TGCGCCAGCAGCGTGGGACAGGGGAAATCTGAAGCTTTCTTT. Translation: CASSVGQGKSEAFF.

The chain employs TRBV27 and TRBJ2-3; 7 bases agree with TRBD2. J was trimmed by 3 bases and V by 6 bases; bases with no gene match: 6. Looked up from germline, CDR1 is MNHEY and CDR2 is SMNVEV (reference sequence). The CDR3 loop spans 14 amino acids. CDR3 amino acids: CASRRPSGTDTQYF. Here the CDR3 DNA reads TGTGCCAGCAGGCGGCCTAGCGGAACAGATACGCAGTATTTT.

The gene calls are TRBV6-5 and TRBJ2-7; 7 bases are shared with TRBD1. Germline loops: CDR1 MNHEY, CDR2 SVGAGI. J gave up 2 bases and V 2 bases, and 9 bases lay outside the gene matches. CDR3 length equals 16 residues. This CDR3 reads CASSYRPGQLTYEQYF. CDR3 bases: TGTGCCAGCAGTTACCGTCCGGGACAGCTAACCTACGAGCAGTACTTC.

CDR3 amino acids: CASSFTRADEQYF. For the CDR3, the DNA is TGTGCCAGCAGCTTCACTAGGGCGGACGAGCAGTACTTC. The chain employs TRBV11-2 and TRBJ2-7; a weak D match, TRBD2 (5 bases). V was trimmed by 3 bases and J by 5 bases, leaving 11 bases between them. The germline V gene has CDR1 SGHAT and CDR2 FQNNGV. This CDR3 spans 13 amino acids.

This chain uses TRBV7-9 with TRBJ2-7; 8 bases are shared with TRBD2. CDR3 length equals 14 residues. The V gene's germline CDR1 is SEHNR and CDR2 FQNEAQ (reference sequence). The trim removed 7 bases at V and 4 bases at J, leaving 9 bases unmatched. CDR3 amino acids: CASIPAGGLYEQYF. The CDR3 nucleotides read TGTGCCAGCATTCCCGCGGGGGGTTTGTACGAGCAGTACTTC.

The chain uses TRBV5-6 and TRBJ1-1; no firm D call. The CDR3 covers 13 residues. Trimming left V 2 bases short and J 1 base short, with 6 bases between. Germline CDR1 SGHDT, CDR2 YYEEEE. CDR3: CASSFVQNTEAFF. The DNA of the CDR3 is TGTGCCAGCAGCTTCGTGCAGAACACTGAAGCTTTCTTT.

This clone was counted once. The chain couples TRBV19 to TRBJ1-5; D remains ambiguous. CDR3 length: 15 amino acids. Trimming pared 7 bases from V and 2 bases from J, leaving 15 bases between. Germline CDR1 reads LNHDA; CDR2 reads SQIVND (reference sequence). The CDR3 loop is CASTPLDLGNQPQHF. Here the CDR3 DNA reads TGTGCCAGTACGCCCCTGGATCTGGGCAATCAGCCCCAGCATTTT.

The CDR3 sequence: CASSLTDRSGTSGTHNEQFF. The CDR3 bases are TGCGCCAGCAGCTTGACGGACAGGTCTGGGACTAGCGGGACTCACAATGAGCAGTTCTTC. V usage is TRBV5-1 and J usage is TRBJ2-1, with 13 bases identical to TRBD2. The CDR3 contains 20 residues. Germline lookup yields CDR1 SGHRS and CDR2 YFSETQ. The V and J ends lost 1 base and 5 bases, in that order; junction bases with no gene match: 15.

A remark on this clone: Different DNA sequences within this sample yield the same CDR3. The CDR3: CASSESSYEQYF. CDR3 nucleotide sequence: TGCGCCAGCAGTGAGTCGTCCTACGAGCAGTACTTC. This chain uses TRBV10-2 with TRBJ2-7; D is ambiguous. There are 12 residues in the CDR3. With 0 bases removed from V and 1 base from J, the gap between germline ends came to 1 base. Germline V lookup: CDR1 WSHSY, CDR2 SAAADI.

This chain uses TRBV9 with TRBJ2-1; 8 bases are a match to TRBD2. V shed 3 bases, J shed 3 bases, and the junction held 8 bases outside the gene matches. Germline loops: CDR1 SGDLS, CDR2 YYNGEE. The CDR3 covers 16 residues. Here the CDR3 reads CASSAKAGVDYNEQFF. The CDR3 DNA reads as TGTGCCAGCAGCGCTAAAGCGGGAGTGGACTACAATGAGCAGTTCTTC. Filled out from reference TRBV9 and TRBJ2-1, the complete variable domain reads DSGVTQTPKHLITATGQRVTLRCSPRSGDLSVYWYQQSLDQGLQFLIQYYNGEERAKGNILERFSAQQFPDLHSELNLSSLELGDSALYFCASSAKAGVDYNEQFFGPGTRLTVL.

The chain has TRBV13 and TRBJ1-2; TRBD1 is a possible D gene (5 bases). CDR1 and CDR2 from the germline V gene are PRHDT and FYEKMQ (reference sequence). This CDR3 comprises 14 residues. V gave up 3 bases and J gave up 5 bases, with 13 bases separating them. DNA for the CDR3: TGTGCCAGCAGCTTTAGACAGAGATCTTATGGCTACACCTTC. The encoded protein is CASSFRQRSYGYTF.

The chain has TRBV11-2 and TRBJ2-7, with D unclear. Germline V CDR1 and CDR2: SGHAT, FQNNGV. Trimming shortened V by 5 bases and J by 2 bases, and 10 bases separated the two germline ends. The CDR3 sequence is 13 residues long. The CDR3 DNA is TGTGCCAGCAGCCCGAGGACCCCCTACGAGCAGTACTTC. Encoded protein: CASSPRTPYEQYF.